This TCR beta chain was captured by sequencing in a study of cytomegalovirus exposure and HLA in healthy donors. Regarding the study as a whole: Equally common other TCR beta chains were less clonally expanded than HLA-associated ones, a later analysis found. Donors were assumed by presence/absence analyses to have roughly uniform sequencing depth. The authors confirmed in vitro that three CMV-associated chains were specific for CMV antigens.

Primers: 60 Vbeta forward and 13 Jbeta reverse. Per the study methods: Unique TCR beta chains numbered 80 million to 95 million in a later analysis, with around 12 million shared. TCRdb keeps only in-frame clones here, not all; method: immunoSEQ multiplex PCR. V and J calls and clone size come straight from that table; D and trimming were deduced from the DNA. The repertoire holds roughly 120,000 clones, with roughly 70% as singletons. Details on this clone: As yet, its antigen is unknown.

The CDR3 extends over 17 amino acids. J lost 10 bases, V lost 1 base, and 12 bases had no gene match. Germline CDR1 is LGHNA and CDR2 is YNFKEQ. Input material: PBMCs. The V gene is TRBV4-2, the J gene TRBJ2-1; 11 bases align to TRBD2. The origin of this receptor is a woman aged 45-59 years in good health and CMV-seropositive. Here the CDR3 DNA reads TGTGCCAGCAGCCAAGGGGGGACTAGCGGACCGAATACCGAGCAGTTCTTC. This encodes CASSQGGTSGPNTEQFF.